This T cell receptor beta chain was observed in a study of radiation and T cells in renal cell carcinoma. Sequenced by immunoSEQ multiplex PCR; TCRdb stores in-frame clones only, minus some. The data contain 9,000 or so clones, approximately 69% of them singletons. Regarding treatment: treatment-naive control, cytoreductive nephrectomy. Points from the study as a whole: Top 100 clonotypes averaged about 50% in irradiated versus around 45% in nephrectomy-only tumors.

Germline assignment: CDR1 GTSNPN and CDR2 SVGIG (reference sequence). The V gene end was trimmed by 5 bases and the J gene end by 3 bases; junction bases not matched to a gene: 9. The CDR3 is 14 residues long. On this clone: Its antigen is still unknown.

This sequence originates from a man aged 55 to 70 with renal cell carcinoma. V gene TRBV30 combines with J gene TRBJ1-1; 7 bases align to TRBD1. The specimen comprised tumor tissue, sampled from a patient whose treatment was nephrectomy without radiotherapy. Here the CDR3 DNA reads TGTGCCTGGGACAAGACAGGGACCTACACTGAAGCTTTCTTT. Translated: CAWDKTGTYTEAFF.